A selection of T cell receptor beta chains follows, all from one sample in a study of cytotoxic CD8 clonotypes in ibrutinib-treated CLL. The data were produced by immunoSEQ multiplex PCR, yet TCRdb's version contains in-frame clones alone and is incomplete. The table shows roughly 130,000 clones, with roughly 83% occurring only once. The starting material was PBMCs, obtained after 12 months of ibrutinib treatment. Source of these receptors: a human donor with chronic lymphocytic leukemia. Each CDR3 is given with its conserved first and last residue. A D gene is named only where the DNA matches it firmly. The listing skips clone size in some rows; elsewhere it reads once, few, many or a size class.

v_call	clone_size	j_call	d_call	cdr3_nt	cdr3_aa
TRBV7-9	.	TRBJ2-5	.	TGTGCCAGCAGCTTTCAAGAGACCCAGTACTTC	CASSFQETQYF
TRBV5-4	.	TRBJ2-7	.	TGTGCCAGCAGCTCAGGACTACTCGACTACGAGCAGTACTTC	CASSSGLLDYEQYF
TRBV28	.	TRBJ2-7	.	TGTGCCAGCACCGACCAGAACTACGAGCAGTACTTC	CASTDQNYEQYF
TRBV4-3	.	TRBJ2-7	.	TGCGCCAGCAGCCAATGGGACACTAGGAGCGGGAAGGGCTACGAGCAGTACTTC	CASSQWDTRSGKGYEQYF
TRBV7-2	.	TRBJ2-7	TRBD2	TGTGCCAGCAGTCGACTAGCGGGAGACGAGCAGTACTTC	CASSRLAGDEQYF
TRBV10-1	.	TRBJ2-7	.	TGCGCCAGCAGTGACTCCTACGAGCAGTACTTC	CASSDSYEQYF
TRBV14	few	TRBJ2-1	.	TGTGCCAGCAGCCACACTTCCTACAATGAGCAGTTCTTC	CASSHTSYNEQFF
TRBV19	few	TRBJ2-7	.	TGTGCCAGTAGCGAGCACGGCCTCTCCTACGAGCAGTACTTC	CASSEHGLSYEQYF
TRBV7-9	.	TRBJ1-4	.	TGTGCCAGCAGCTTAAGTCAGACAACTAATGAAAAACTGTTTTTT	CASSLSQTTNEKLFF
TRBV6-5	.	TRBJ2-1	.	TGTGCCAGCAGTTACCCTAATCCTAGCTTCGTTGAGCAGTTCTTC	CASSYPNPSFVEQFF
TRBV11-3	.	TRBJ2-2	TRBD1	TGTGCCAGCAGCCCCAGGGGGTGGACGAACACCGGGGAGCTGTTTTTT	CASSPRGWTNTGELFF
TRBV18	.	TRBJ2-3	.	TGTGCCAGCTCCACAGTCGGGGTCAGAGATACGCAGTATTTT	CASSTVGVRDTQYF
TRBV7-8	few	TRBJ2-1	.	TGTGCCAGCAGCTTACCCTTCTCTACGCATGAGCAGTTCTTC	CASSLPFSTHEQFF
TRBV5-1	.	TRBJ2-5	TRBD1	TGCGCCAGCAGCTTGGCCGGACAGGGAGAGACCCAGTACTTC	CASSLAGQGETQYF
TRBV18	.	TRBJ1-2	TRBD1	TGTGCCAGCTCACCACTAAGTCAACAGGGGGGCTATGGCTACACCTTC	CASSPLSQQGGYGYTF
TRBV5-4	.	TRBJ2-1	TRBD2	TGTGCCAGCAGCTCCCAAGCGGGAGTCAACTTTGAGCAGTTCTTC	CASSSQAGVNFEQFF
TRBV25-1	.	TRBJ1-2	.	TGTGCCAGCAGTGAATCTGGGATCGACTATGGCTACACCTTC	CASSESGIDYGYTF
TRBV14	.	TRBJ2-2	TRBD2	TGTGCCAGCAGCCAAGATCGGCTAGCGGGACATAAGAACACCGGGGAGCTGTTTTTT	CASSQDRLAGHKNTGELFF
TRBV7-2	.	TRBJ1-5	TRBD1	TGTGCCAGCAGCCCACGGACAGGAGAAGTGCCCCAGCATTTT	CASSPRTGEVPQHF
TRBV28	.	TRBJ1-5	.	TGTGCCAGCACCTGGCAGCGGTGGGAGCCCCAGCATTTT	CASTWQRWEPQHF
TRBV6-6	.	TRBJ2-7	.	TGTGCCAGCAGTTATTCGCAGGACTCTCACTACGAGCAGTACTTC	CASSYSQDSHYEQYF
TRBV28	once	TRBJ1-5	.	TGTGCCAGCAGTGTCGCCGAGGGACTAGGGCAGCCCCAGCATTTT	CASSVAEGLGQPQHF
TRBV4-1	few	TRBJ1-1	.	TGCGCCAGCAGCCAAGATAGCAGCACTGAAGCTTTCTTT	CASSQDSSTEAFF
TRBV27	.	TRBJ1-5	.	TGTGCCAGCGGTAGGGATGCTCGAATTTTCGGACAGCATTTT	CASGRDARIFGQHF
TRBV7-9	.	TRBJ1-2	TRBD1	TGTGCCAGCAGCTTCAGCAGGGGGAGACTTTATGGCTACACCTTC	CASSFSRGRLYGYTF
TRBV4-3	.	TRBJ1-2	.	TGCGCCAGCAGCCAGATACTTGGCTATGGCTACACCTTC	CASSQILGYGYTF
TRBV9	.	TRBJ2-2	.	TGTGCCAGCAGCTCCATTACCCCCGGGGAGCTGTTTTTT	CASSSITPGELFF
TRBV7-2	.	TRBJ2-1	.	TGTGCCAGCAGCTTAGCGGGGCGCAGTGAGCAGTTCTTC	CASSLAGRSEQFF
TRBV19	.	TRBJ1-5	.	TGTGCCAGTAGTATTTGGGCCTCTAGTGGCAATCAGCCCCAGCATTTT	CASSIWASSGNQPQHF
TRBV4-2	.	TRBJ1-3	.	TGTGCCAGCAGCCATCAGGGCCTGGCTGGAAACACCATATATTTT	CASSHQGLAGNTIYF
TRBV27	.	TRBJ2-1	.	TGTGCCAGCACCCACCAAGTCGGTCTAGTCTTTGAGCAGTTCTTC	CASTHQVGLVFEQFF
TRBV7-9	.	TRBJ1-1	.	TGTGCCAGCAGTCGGGGAGGGGGGAACACTGAAGCTTTCTTT	CASSRGGGNTEAFF
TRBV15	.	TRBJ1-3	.	TGTGCCACCAGCAGAGTCCGTGTGAATTCTGGAAACACCATATATTTT	CATSRVRVNSGNTIYF
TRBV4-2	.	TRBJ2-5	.	TGTGCCAGCAGCCAAGCGCCGGGCCCCCAAGAGACCCAGTACTTC	CASSQAPGPQETQYF
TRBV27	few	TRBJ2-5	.	TGTGCCAGCGGAAGATACCGGGAGACCCAGTACTTC	CASGRYRETQYF
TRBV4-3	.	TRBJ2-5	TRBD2	TGCGCCAGCAGCCAAGTTCTGGGGCTAGCGGGAGCCCAAGAGACCCAGTACTTC	CASSQVLGLAGAQETQYF
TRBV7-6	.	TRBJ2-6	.	TGTGCCAGCAGCTCCCCTGTCTCTGGGGCCAACGTCCTGACTTTC	CASSSPVSGANVLTF
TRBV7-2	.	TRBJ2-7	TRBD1	TGTGCCAGCAGCTTAATAGGGGGCGCAACCTACGAGCAGTACTTC	CASSLIGGATYEQYF
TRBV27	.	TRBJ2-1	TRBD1	TGTGCCAGCAGTTTTGACAGGGGCACCTACAATGAGCAGTTCTTC	CASSFDRGTYNEQFF
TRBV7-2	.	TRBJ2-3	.	TGTGCCAGCAGCGAAACCGGACAGTACACAGATACGCAGTATTTT	CASSETGQYTDTQYF
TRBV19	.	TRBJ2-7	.	TGTGCCAGTAGTATACAGGGGAGTAATTACGAGCAGTACTTC	CASSIQGSNYEQYF
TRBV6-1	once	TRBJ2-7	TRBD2	TGTGCCAGCAGTGACCCTAGCGGGAGCTTCCACGAGCAGTACTTC	CASSDPSGSFHEQYF
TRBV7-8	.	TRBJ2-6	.	TGTGCCAGCAGCTTAACCCGTAGCACTGGGGCCAACGTCCTGACTTTC	CASSLTRSTGANVLTF
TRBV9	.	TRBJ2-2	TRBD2	TGTGCCAGCAGCGTAGCTAGCGGGGGGGCGAACACCGGGGAGCTGTTTTTT	CASSVASGGANTGELFF
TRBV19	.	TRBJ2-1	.	TGTGCCAGTAGTATCAAGAGCTCCTACAATGAGCAGTTCTTC	CASSIKSSYNEQFF
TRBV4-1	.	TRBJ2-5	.	TGCGCCAGCAGCCGGATCTTAGGGGGAGGATGGGCCCAAGAGACCCAGTACTTC	CASSRILGGGWAQETQYF
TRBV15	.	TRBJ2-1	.	TGTGCCACCAGCAGAGCTGACCTATCCTACAATGAGCAGTTCTTC	CATSRADLSYNEQFF
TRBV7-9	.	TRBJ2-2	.	TGTGCCAGCAGCCTTAACACCGGGGAGCTGTTTTTT	CASSLNTGELFF
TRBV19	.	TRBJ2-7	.	TGTGCCAGTAGTATGGGGGGCTTTGCCTACGAGCAGTACTTC	CASSMGGFAYEQYF